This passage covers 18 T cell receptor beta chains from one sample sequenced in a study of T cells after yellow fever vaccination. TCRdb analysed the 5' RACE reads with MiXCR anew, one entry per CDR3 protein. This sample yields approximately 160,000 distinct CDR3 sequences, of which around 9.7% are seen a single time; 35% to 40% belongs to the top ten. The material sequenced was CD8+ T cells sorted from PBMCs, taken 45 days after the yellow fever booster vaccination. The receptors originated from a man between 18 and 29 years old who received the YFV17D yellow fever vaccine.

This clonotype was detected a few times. This chain's CDR3 is CARAGGLAKNIQYF. The CDR3 coding sequence is TGTGCCAGAGCGGGGGGCCTAGCCAAAAACATTCAGTACTTC. The chain uses TRBV7-9 and TRBJ2-4; TRBD2 agrees at 9 bases. CDR3 length: 14 amino acids. From germline, CDR1 is SEHNR and CDR2 FQNEAQ (reference sequence). Trimming at V came to 9 bases and at J to 0 bases, leaving 3 bases not matched to a gene. Using reference TRBV7-9 and TRBJ2-4 for the parts outside the CDR3, the full variable domain is DTGVSQNPRHKITKRGQNVTFRCDPISEHNRLYWYRQTLGQGPEFLTYFQNEAQLEKSRLLSDRFSAERPKGSFSTLEIQRTEQGDSAMYLCARAGGLAKNIQYFGAGTRLSVL.

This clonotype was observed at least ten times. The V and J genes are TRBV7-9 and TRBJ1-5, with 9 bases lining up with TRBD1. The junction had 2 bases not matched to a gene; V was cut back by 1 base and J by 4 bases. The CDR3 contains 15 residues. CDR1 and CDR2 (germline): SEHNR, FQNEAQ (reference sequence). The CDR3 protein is CASSLGDRVNQPQHF. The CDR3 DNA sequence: TGTGCCAGCAGCTTAGGGGACAGGGTAAATCAGCCCCAGCATTTT. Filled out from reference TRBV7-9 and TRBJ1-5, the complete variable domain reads DTGVSQNPRHKITKRGQNVTFRCDPISEHNRLYWYRQTLGQGPEFLTYFQNEAQLEKSRLLSDRFSAERPKGSFSTLEIQRTEQGDSAMYLCASSLGDRVNQPQHFGDGTRLSIL.

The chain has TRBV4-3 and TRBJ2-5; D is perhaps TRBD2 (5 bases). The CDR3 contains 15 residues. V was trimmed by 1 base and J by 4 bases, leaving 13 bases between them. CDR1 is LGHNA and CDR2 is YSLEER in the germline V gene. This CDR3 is CASSQGSGGRETQYF. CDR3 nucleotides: TGCGCCAGCAGCCAAGGTTCAGGAGGCCGAGAGACCCAGTACTTC.

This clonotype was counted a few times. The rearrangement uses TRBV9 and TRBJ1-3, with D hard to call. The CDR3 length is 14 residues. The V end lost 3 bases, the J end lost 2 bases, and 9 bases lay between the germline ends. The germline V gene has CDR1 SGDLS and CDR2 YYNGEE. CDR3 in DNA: TGTGCCAGCAGCGCCGGCAGACCTGGAAACACCATATATTTT. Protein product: CASSAGRPGNTIYF.

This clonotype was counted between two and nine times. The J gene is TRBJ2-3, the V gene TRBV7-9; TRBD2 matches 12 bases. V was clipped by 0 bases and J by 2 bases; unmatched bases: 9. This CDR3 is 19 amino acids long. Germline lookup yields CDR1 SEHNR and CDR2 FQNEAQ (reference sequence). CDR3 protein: CASSLADGLAGTYTDTQYF. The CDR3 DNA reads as TGTGCCAGCAGCTTAGCGGACGGACTAGCGGGGACGTACACAGATACGCAGTATTTT. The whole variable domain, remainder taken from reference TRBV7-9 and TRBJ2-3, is DTGVSQNPRHKITKRGQNVTFRCDPISEHNRLYWYRQTLGQGPEFLTYFQNEAQLEKSRLLSDRFSAERPKGSFSTLEIQRTEQGDSAMYLCASSLADGLAGTYTDTQYFGPGTRLTVL.

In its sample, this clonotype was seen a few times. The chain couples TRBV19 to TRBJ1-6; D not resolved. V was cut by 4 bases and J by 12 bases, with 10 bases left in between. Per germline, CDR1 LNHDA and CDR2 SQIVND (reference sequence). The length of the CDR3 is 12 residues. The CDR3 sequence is CASSSGRVPLHF. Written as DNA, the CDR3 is TGTGCCAGTAGTAGCGGTAGAGTACCCCTCCACTTT.

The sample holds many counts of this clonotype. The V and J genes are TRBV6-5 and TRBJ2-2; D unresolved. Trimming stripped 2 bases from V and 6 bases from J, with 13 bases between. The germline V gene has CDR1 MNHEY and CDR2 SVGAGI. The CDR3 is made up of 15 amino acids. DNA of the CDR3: TGTGCCAGCAGTTACAACGCCCTATATCCCGGGGAGCTGTTTTTT. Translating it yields CASSYNALYPGELFF.

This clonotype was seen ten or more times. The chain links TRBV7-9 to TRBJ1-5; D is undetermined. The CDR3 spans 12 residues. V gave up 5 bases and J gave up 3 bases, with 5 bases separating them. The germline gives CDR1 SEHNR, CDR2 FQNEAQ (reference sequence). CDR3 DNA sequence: TGTGCCAGCAGCCGGCCCAATCAGCCCCAGCATTTT. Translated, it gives CASSRPNQPQHF. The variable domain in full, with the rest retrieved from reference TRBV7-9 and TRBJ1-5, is DTGVSQNPRHKITKRGQNVTFRCDPISEHNRLYWYRQTLGQGPEFLTYFQNEAQLEKSRLLSDRFSAERPKGSFSTLEIQRTEQGDSAMYLCASSRPNQPQHFGDGTRLSIL.

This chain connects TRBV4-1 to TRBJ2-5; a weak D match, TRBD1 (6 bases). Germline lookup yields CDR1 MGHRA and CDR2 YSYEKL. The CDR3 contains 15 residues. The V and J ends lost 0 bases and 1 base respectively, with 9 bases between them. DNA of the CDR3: TGCGCCAGCAGCCAAGAGGACAGAACCCAAGAGACCCAGTACTTC. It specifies CASSQEDRTQETQYF.

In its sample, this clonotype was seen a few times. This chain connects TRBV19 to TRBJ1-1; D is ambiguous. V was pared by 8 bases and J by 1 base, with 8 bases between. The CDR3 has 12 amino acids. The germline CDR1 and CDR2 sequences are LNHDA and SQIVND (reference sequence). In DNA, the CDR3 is TGTGCCAGTCTAGAGGCGAACACTGAAGCTTTCTTT. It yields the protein CASLEANTEAFF.

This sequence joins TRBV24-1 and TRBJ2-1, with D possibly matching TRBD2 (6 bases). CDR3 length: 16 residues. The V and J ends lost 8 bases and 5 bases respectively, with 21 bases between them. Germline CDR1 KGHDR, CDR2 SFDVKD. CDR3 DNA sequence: TGTGCCACCACCAGTAAGGTTGGGGGGAAAGACAATGAGCAGTTCTTC. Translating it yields CATTSKVGGKDNEQFF.

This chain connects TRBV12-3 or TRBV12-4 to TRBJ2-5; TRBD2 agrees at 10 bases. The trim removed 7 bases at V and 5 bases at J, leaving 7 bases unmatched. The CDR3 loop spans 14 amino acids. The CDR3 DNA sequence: TGTGCCAGCACCTGGGATAGCGGGGGGGAGACCCAGTACTTC. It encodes CASTWDSGGETQYF.

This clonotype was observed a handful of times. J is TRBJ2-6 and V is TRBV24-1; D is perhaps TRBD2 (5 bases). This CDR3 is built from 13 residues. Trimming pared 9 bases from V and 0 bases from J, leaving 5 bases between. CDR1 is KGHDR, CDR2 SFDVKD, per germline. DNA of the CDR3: TGTGCCACCCGGGACTCTGGGGCCAACGTCCTGACTTTC. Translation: CATRDSGANVLTF.

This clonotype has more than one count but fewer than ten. CDR3 in DNA: TGTGCCAGCAGCTTGGGGGGTGGGGAAGAAGCTTTCTTT. Its translation is CASSLGGGEEAFF. The genes are TRBV5-6 and TRBJ1-1; unclear D gene. The V gene's germline CDR1 is SGHDT and CDR2 YYEEEE. V lost 0 bases and J lost 8, with 11 bases in between. The CDR3 has 13 residues.

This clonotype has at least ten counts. For the CDR3, the DNA is TGTGCCAGCACCACGGCGGGGGGGCCGGGAGATACGCAGTATTTT. This encodes CASTTAGGPGDTQYF. The V gene is TRBV7-9, the J gene TRBJ2-3; 9 positions agree with TRBD2. This CDR3 region has 15 residues. From germline, CDR1 is SEHNR and CDR2 FQNEAQ (reference sequence). J lost 5 bases, V lost 7 bases, and 10 bases had no gene match.

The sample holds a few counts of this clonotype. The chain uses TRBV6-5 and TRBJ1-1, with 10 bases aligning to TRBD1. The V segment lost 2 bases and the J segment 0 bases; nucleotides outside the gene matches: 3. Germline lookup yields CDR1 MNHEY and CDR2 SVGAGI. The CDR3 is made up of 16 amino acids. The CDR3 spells CASSYGTGAMNTEAFF. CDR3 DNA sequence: TGTGCCAGCAGTTACGGGACAGGGGCGATGAACACTGAAGCTTTCTTT.

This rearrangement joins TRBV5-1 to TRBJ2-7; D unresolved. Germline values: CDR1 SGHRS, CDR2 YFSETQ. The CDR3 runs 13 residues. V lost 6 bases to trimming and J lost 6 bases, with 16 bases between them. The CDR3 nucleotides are TGCGCCAGCAAGTGGTCAGGCACGACCGAGCAGTACTTC. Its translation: CASKWSGTTEQYF.

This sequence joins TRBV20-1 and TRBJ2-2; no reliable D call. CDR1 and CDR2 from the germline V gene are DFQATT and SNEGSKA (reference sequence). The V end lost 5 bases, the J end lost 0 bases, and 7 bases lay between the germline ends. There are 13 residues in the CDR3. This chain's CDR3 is CSAYGANTGELFF. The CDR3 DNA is TGCAGTGCTTACGGCGCGAACACCGGGGAGCTGTTTTTT.